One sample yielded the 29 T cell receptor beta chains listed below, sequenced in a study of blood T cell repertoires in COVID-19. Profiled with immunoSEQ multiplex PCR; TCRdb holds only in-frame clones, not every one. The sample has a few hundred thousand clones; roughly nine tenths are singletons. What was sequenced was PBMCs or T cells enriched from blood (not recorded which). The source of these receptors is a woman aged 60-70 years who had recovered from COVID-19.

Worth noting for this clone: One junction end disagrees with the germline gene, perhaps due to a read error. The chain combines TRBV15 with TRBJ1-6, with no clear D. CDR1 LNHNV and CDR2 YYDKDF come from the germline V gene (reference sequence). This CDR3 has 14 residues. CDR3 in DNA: TGTGCCACCCGCAGCGGGTTAGAGAATTCACCCCTCCACTTT. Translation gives CATRSGLENSPLHF.

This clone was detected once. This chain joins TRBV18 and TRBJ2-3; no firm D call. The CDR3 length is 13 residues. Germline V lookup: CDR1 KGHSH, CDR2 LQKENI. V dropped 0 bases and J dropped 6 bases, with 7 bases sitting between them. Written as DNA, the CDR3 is TGTGCCAGCTCACCACCTAGCCTCGATACGCAGTATTTT. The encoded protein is CASSPPSLDTQYF.

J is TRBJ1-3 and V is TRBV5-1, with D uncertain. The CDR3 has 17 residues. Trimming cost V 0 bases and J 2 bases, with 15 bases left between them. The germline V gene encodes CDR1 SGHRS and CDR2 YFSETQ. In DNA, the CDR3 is TGCGCCAGCAGCTTGGCCGTCCTCTCCCTCCCTGGAAACACCATATATTTT. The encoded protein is CASSLAVLSLPGNTIYF.

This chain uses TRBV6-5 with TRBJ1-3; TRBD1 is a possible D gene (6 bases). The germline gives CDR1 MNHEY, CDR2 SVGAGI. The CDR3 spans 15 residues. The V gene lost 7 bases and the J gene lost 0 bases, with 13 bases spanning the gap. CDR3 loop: CASTTGQTSGNTIYF. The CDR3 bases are TGTGCCAGCACCACAGGACAGACCTCTGGAAACACCATATATTTT.

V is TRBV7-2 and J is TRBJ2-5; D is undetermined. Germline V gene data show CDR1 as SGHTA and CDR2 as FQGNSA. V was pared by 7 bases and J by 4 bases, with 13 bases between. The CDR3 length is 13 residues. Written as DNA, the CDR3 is TGTGCCAGCACCCCAGACATGGCAGAGACCCAGTACTTC. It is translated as CASTPDMAETQYF.

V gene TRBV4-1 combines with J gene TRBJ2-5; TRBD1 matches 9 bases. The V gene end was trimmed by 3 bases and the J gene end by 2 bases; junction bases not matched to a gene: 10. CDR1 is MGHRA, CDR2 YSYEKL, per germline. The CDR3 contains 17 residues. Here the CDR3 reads CASSQTGGGKAQETQYF. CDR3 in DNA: TGCGCCAGCAGCCAGACAGGGGGAGGAAAGGCACAAGAGACCCAGTACTTC.

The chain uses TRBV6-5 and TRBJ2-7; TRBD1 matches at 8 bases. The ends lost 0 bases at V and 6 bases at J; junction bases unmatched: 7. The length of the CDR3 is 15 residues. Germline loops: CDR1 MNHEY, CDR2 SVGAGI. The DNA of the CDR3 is TGTGCCAGCAGTTACTCCCCAGGGGGCGCTACCGAGCAGTACTTC. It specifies CASSYSPGGATEQYF.

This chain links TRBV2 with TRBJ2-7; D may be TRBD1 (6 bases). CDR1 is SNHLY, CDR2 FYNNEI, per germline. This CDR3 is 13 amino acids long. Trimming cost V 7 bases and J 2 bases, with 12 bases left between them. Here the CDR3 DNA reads TGTGCCAGCAAACGGGACAACCCCTACGAGCAGTACTTC. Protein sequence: CASKRDNPYEQYF.

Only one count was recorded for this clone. CDR3 sequence (DNA): TGTGCCAGCAGCCAAGGCGCGGGGTTCACAGATACGCAGTATTTT. Translation: CASSQGAGFTDTQYF. V gene TRBV4-2 combines with J gene TRBJ2-3, with TRBD2 as a possible D gene (6 bases). The CDR3 is 15 residues long. V gave up 1 base and J gave up 2 bases, with 10 bases separating them. From germline, CDR1 is LGHNA and CDR2 YNFKEQ.

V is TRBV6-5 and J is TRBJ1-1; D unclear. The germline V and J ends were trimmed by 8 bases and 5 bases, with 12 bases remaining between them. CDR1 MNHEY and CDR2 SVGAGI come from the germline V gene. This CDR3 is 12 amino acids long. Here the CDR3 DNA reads TGTGCCAGCGGGCCCAGGAGGACTGAAGCTTTCTTT. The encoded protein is CASGPRRTEAFF.

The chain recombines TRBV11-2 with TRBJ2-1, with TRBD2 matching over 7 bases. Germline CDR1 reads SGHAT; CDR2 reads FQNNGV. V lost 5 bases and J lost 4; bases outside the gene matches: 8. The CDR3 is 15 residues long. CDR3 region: CASSLGLAAYNEQFF. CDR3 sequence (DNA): TGTGCCAGCAGCCTAGGGCTAGCGGCATACAATGAGCAGTTCTTC.

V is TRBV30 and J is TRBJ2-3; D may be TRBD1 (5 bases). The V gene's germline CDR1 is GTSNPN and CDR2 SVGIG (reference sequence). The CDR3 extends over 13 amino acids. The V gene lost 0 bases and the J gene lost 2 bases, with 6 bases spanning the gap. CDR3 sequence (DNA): TGTGCCTGGAGTGTACAGGCCACAGATACGCAGTATTTT. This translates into CAWSVQATDTQYF.

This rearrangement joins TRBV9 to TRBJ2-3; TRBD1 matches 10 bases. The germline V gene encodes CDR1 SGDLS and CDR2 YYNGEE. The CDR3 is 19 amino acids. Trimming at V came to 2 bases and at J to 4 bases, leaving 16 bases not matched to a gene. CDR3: CASSVRPGQGLSGPDTQYF. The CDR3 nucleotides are TGTGCCAGCAGCGTGCGGCCGGGACAGGGGCTGTCGGGCCCAGATACGCAGTATTTT.

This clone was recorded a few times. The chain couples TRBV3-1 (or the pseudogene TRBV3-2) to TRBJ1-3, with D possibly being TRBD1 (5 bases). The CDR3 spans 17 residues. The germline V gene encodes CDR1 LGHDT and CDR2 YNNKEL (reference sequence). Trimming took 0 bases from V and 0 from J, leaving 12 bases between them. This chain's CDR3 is CASSQDRGTNSGNTIYF. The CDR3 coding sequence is TGTGCCAGCAGCCAAGATCGGGGGACCAACTCTGGAAACACCATATATTTT.

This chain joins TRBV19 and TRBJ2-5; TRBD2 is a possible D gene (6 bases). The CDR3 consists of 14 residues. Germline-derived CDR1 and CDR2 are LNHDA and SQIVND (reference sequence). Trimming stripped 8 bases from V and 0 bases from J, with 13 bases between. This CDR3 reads CASDNGGDQETQYF. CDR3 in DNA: TGTGCCAGTGACAACGGCGGGGACCAAGAGACCCAGTACTTC.

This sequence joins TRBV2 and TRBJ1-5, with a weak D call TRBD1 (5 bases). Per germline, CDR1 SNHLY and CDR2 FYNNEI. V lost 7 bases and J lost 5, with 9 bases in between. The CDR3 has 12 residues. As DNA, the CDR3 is TGTGCCAGCAACCGACAGTATCAGCCCCAGCATTTT. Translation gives CASNRQYQPQHF.

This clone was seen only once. As DNA, the CDR3 is TGTGCCAGCAGCCAACACGTGCCAGGCTATGGCTACACCTTC. Its protein product is CASSQHVPGYGYTF. This chain uses TRBV7-9 with TRBJ1-2; D not certain. The CDR3 consists of 14 residues. Looked up from germline, CDR1 is SEHNR and CDR2 is FQNEAQ (reference sequence). Trimming shortened V by 5 bases and J by 4 bases, and 14 bases separated the two germline ends.

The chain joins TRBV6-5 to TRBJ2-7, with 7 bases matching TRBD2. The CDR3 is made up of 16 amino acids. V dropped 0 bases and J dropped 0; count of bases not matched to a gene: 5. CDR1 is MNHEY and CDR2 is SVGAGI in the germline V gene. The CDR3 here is CASSYSGGGSSYEQYV. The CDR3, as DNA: TGTGCCAGCAGTTACTCGGGCGGGGGAAGCTCCTACGAGCAGTACGTC.

The CDR3, as DNA: TGTGCCAGCAGGTTACAGGGGGTTCCTACCCTTGAAGCTTTCTTT. This translates into CASRLQGVPTLEAFF. The chain couples TRBV2 to TRBJ1-1, with 8 bases matching TRBD1. The trim removed 6 bases at V and 7 bases at J, leaving 13 bases unmatched. CDR1 is SNHLY and CDR2 is FYNNEI in the germline V gene. The CDR3 covers 15 residues.

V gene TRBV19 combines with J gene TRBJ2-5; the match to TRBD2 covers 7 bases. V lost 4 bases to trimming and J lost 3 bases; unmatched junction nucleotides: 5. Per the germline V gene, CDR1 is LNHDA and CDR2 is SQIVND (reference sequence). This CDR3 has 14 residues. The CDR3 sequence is CASSRLADEETQYF. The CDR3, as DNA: TGTGCCAGTAGTAGACTAGCCGACGAAGAGACCCAGTACTTC.

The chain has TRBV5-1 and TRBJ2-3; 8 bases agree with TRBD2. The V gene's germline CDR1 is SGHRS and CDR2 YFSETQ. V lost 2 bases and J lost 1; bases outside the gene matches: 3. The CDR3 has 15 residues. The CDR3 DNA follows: TGCGCCAGCAGCTTTAGCGGGGACCGCACAGATACGCAGTATTTT. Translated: CASSFSGDRTDTQYF.

CDR3 protein: CAISKGQGPLTDTQYF. CDR3 bases: TGTGCCATCAGTAAGGGGCAGGGCCCTCTCACAGATACGCAGTATTTT. The chain is built from TRBV10-3 and TRBJ2-3; possible D gene TRBD1, 5 bases. V lost 5 bases and J 2 bases, leaving 17 bases between the germline ends. There are 16 residues in the CDR3. The V gene's germline CDR1 is ENHRY and CDR2 SYGVKD.

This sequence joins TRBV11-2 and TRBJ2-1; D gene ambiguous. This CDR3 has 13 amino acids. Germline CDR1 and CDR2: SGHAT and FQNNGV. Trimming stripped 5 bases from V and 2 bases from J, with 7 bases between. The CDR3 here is CASSPRTYNEQFF. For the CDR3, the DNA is TGTGCCAGCAGCCCGAGGACCTACAATGAGCAGTTCTTC.

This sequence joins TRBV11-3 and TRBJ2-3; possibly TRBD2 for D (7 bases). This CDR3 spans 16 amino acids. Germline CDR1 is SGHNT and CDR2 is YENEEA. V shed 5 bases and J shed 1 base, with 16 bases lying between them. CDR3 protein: CASSTLGGGGTDTQYF. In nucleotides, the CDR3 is TGTGCCAGCAGCACATTAGGGGGGGGAGGCACAGATACGCAGTATTTT. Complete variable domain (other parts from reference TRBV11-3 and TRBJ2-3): EAGVVQSPRYKIIEKKQPVAFWCNPISGHNTLYWYLQNLGQGPELLIRYENEEAVDDSQLPKDRFSAERLKGVDSTLKIQPAELGDSAVYLCASSTLGGGGTDTQYFGPGTRLTVL.

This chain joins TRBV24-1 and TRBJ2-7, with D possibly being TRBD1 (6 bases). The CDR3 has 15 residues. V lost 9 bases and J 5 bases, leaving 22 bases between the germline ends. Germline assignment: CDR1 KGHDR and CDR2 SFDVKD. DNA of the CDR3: TGTGCCACCCTTAATTCACAGGGATCGGGGCACGAGCAGTACGTC. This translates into CATLNSQGSGHEQYV.

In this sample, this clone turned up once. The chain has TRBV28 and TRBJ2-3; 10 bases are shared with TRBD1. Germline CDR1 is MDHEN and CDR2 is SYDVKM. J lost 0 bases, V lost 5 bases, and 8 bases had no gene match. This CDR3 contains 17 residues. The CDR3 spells CASSDRGLYLSTDTQYF. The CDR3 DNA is TGTGCCAGCAGTGACAGGGGGCTTTACCTTAGCACAGATACGCAGTATTTT.

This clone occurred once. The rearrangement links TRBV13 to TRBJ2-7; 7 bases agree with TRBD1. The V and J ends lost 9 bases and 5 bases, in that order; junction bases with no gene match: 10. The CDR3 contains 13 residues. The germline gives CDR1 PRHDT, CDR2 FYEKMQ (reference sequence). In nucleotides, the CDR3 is TGTGCCAGAAACAGGGGAGTGGAAAACGAGCAGTACGTC. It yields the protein CARNRGVENEQYV.

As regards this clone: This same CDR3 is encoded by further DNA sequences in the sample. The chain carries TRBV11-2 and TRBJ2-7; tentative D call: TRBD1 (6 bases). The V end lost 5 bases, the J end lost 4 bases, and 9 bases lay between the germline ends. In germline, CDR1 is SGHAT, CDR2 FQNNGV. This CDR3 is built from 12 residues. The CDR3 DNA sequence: TGTGCCAGCAGCAGTCAGGGGTACGAGCAGTACTTC. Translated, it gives CASSSQGYEQYF.

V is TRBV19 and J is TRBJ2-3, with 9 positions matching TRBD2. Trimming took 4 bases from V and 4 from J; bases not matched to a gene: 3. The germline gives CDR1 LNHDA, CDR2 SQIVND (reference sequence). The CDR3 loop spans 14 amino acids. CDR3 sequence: CASSSGGAADTQYF. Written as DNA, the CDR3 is TGTGCCAGTAGTAGCGGGGGGGCCGCAGATACGCAGTATTTT.